A single sample gave rise to the 6 T cell receptor beta chains below, sequenced in a study of cytomegalovirus exposure and HLA in healthy donors. Profiled with immunoSEQ multiplex PCR; TCRdb holds only in-frame clones, not every one. The sample includes around 130,000 clones, roughly 86% of them seen just once. The sample taken for sequencing was PBMCs. These receptors originate from a man between 25 and 39 years old in good health and CMV-seronegative.

This rearrangement joins TRBV5-6 to TRBJ2-3; the D gene is possibly TRBD1 (6 bases). Germline CDR1 SGHDT, CDR2 YYEEEE. The CDR3 covers 13 residues. V lost 7 bases and J 1 base, leaving 10 bases between the germline ends. The CDR3 DNA follows: TGTGCCAGCTCCTCAGGGGGCACAGATACGCAGTATTTT. It codes for CASSSGGTDTQYF.

This chain links TRBV5-8 with TRBJ2-7; TRBD1 aligns across 8 bases. The CDR3 totals 13 residues. J lost 6 bases, V lost 2 bases, and 4 bases had no gene match. Germline V lookup: CDR1 SGHTS, CDR2 YDEGEE. CDR3 in DNA: TGTGCCAGCAGCTTAGGACAGGGCGTCGAGCAGTACTTC. Its protein is CASSLGQGVEQYF. Filled out from reference TRBV5-8 and TRBJ2-7, the complete variable domain reads EAGVTQSPTHLIKTRGQQATLRCSPISGHTSVYWYQQALGLGLQFLLWYDEGEERNRGNFPPRFSGRQFPNYSSELNVNALELEDSALYLCASSLGQGVEQYFGPGTRLTVT.

J is TRBJ2-7 and V is TRBV5-1; D is unclear. CDR1 and CDR2 from the germline V gene are SGHRS and YFSETQ. The CDR3 length is 11 residues. Trimming left V 3 bases short and J 4 bases short, with 5 bases between. The CDR3 is CASSYMYEQYF. The DNA of the CDR3 is TGCGCCAGCAGCTACATGTACGAGCAGTACTTC.

The rearrangement joins TRBV5-4 to TRBJ1-6; 7 bases are shared with TRBD1. Per germline, CDR1 SGHNT and CDR2 YYREEE (reference sequence). This CDR3 is built from 16 residues. V gave up 3 bases and J gave up 5 bases; unmatched junction bases: 8. The CDR3 loop reads CASSYGTDLNNSPLHF. CDR3 bases: TGTGCCAGCAGCTATGGGACAGACTTGAATAATTCACCCCTCCACTTT. Full variable domain (outside the CDR3, taken from reference TRBV5-4 and TRBJ1-6): ETGVTQSPTHLIKTRGQQVTLRCSSQSGHNTVSWYQQALGQGPQFIFQYYREEENGRGNFPPRFSGLQFPNYSSELNVNALELDDSALYLCASSYGTDLNNSPLHFGNGTRLTVT.

For the CDR3, the DNA is TGTGCCAGCAGACTGACAGGAGCAACCTACGAGCAGTACTTC. It translates to CASRLTGATYEQYF. The chain employs TRBV6-5 and TRBJ2-7; possibly TRBD1 for D (6 bases). The CDR3 is made up of 14 amino acids. Trimming cost V 6 bases and J 2 bases, with 14 bases left between them. Per the germline V gene, CDR1 is MNHEY and CDR2 is SVGAGI.

The rearrangement uses TRBV2 and TRBJ1-1, with D possibly TRBD1 on 6 matching bases. Per the germline V gene, CDR1 is SNHLY and CDR2 is FYNNEI. Between the trimmed V and J ends, which lost 5 bases and 1 base, there was a span of 14 bases. The CDR3 consists of 15 residues. The CDR3 DNA follows: TGTGCCAGCAGTCTTAGGGGGATTCGGAACACTGAAGCTTTCTTT. Amino acids: CASSLRGIRNTEAFF.